These T cell receptor beta chains were read from a single sample in a study of cytomegalovirus exposure and HLA in healthy donors. Method: immunoSEQ multiplex PCR; TCRdb's copy keeps in-frame clones and lacks some. The sample contains some 150,000 clones, around 76% of which appear only once. The material sequenced was PBMCs. These receptors were taken from a man aged 55-75 years in good health and CMV-seronegative. Both conserved end residues are part of each CDR3. The D gene is left open where the match is weak. Size tells how often a clone was seen (once, few, many) or the class of an expanded clone, and some rows leave it out.

j_call d_call clone_size v_call cdr3_nt cdr3_aa
TRBJ2-1 . few TRBV9 TGTGCCAGCAGCGTCCCCTCCCACAATGAGCAGTTCTTC CASSVPSHNEQFF
TRBJ2-5 TRBD2 . TRBV2 TGTGCCAGCAGTGAAGAGGCGGGGGGAGCGGAGACCCAGTACTTC CASSEEAGGAETQYF
TRBJ1-4 . . TRBV9 TGTGCCAGCAGCGCGAGTCCAGGGCGGGAAGAACTGTTTTTT CASSASPGREELFF
TRBJ2-5 TRBD1 . TRBV27 TGTGCCAGCAGTTACAGGGGGGAGACCCAGTACTTC CASSYRGETQYF
TRBJ2-3 . . TRBV19 TGTGCCACCCGCCTAACCACTTCTGATACGCAGTATTTT CATRLTTSDTQYF
TRBJ2-2 . few TRBV5-1 TGCGCCAGCAGCCCGTCTAGCGAGGCCCCTAAAGGGGAGCTGTTTTTT CASSPSSEAPKGELFF
TRBJ1-1 . . TRBV6-1 TGTGCCAGCAGGCACACAGGGAACACTGAAGCTTTCTTT CASRHTGNTEAFF
TRBJ2-1 . . TRBV7-2 TGTGCCAGCAGCTTAGTGGGTGGGCTAGGAGCGGTCTCTGAGCAGTTCTTC CASSLVGGLGAVSEQFF
TRBJ2-6 TRBD1 . TRBV9 TGTGCCAGCAGCGCCGGGACAGGGGGCACTGGGGCCAACGTCCTGACTTTC CASSAGTGGTGANVLTF
TRBJ2-7 TRBD1 . TRBV4-3 TGCGCCAGCAGCCTAATTACAGGGGATCTGGAGCAGTACTTC CASSLITGDLEQYF
TRBJ2-6 . . TRBV11-3 TGTGCCAGCAGCTCCCGCTCTGGGGCCAACGTCCTGACTTTC CASSSRSGANVLTF
TRBJ2-7 TRBD2 . TRBV5-1 TGCGCCAGCAGCTTGGCAGATTCGGGGACTAGCGAGCAGTACTTC CASSLADSGTSEQYF
TRBJ1-2 TRBD1 few TRBV2 TGTGCCAGCAGTGAAATGGGTCAGGGGGTAGGCTACACCTTC CASSEMGQGVGYTF
TRBJ1-5 . once TRBV18 TGTGCCAGCTCGCAGGGTAGCAATCAGCCCCAGCATTTT CASSQGSNQPQHF
TRBJ1-5 . . TRBV19 TGTGCCAGTAGTCCCCCAGGGGCGAGTAGCAATCAGCCCCAGCATTTT CASSPPGASSNQPQHF
TRBJ2-1 TRBD2 . TRBV19 TGTGCCAGTAGTACCGGGACTAGCCAATTCAATGAGCAGTTCTTC CASSTGTSQFNEQFF
TRBJ2-1 TRBD2 . TRBV5-1 TGCGCCAGCCGGGCCGGGACTAGCGTCTTAGGTCTAGAGAATGAGCAGTTCTTC CASRAGTSVLGLENEQFF
TRBJ2-5 . . TRBV30 TGTGCCTGGAGAGGGGGGGCTCAGGGAGGCCTAGAGACCCAGTACTTC CAWRGGAQGGLETQYF
TRBJ2-1 TRBD2 . TRBV4-1 TGCGCCAGCAGCCAAGTGGTAGCGGGGTACAATGAGCAGTTCTTC CASSQVVAGYNEQFF
TRBJ2-5 . . TRBV5-1 TGCGCCAGCAGCCCCCAAGGAGCTCAAGAGACCCAGTACTTC CASSPQGAQETQYF